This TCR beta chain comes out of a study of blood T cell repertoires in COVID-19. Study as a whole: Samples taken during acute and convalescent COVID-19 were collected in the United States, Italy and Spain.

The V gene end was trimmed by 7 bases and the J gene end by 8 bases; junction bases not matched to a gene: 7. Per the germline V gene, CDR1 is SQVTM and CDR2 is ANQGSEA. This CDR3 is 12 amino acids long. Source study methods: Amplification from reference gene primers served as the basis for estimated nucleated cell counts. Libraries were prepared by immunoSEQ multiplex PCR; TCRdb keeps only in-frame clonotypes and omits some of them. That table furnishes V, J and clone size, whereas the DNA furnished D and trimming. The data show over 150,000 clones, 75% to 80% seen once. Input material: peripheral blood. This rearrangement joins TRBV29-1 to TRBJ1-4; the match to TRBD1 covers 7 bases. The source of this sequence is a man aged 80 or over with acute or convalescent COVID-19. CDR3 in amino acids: CSARQGIEKLFF. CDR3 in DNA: TGCAGCGCTCGACAGGGAATCGAAAAACTGTTTTTT.